This T cell receptor (beta chain) was sequenced in a study of CD8+ T cells in alopecia areata. Findings and limits, study-wide: Sharing of TCR sequences between patients (possibly for HLA-related reasons) was less clear than in mice. An increase in clonality over normal scalp was evident in lesional scalp, especially alopecia totalis/universalis. Sequencing of scalp samples also captures resident alphabeta T cells of normal skin.

Regarding this clone: As yet, its antigen is unknown.

RNA, once extracted, was reverse transcribed into cDNA for use as the sequencing template. Clones were read by immunoSEQ multiplex PCR, and TCRdb kept only the in-frame ones, dropping some. This sample has more than 100,000 clones, with roughly half found just once. CDR1 is SQVTM and CDR2 is ANQGSEA in the germline V gene. Trimming at V came to 4 bases and at J to 5 bases, leaving 8 bases not matched to a gene. The length of the CDR3 is 15 residues. Sequenced material: CD4+ T cells sorted from blood. The sequence was obtained from a human donor in good health. The rearrangement uses TRBV29-1 and TRBJ2-1; 10 bases match TRBD2. DNA of the CDR3: TGCAGCGTTGTACAGCGGGGGGGCTTAGACAATGAGCAGTTCTTC. Protein: CSVVQRGGLDNEQFF.